The 3 T cell receptor beta chains below all came from one sample that was sequenced in a study of CD8 T cells in ankylosing spondylitis. A single record per CDR3 protein comes from TCRdb applying MiXCR to the 5' RACE reads. The data show around 150,000 distinct CDR3 sequences, around 7.9% seen once. The sequencing input was blood, either unsorted or a sorted T cell fraction (not recorded which). These receptors were taken from a female donor with ankylosing spondylitis or in good health (not recorded which).

This clonotype was seen repeatedly, ten times or more. The gene calls are TRBV11-1 and TRBJ2-1; TRBD1 is a possible D gene (6 bases). The CDR3 has 17 amino acids. Germline V gives CDR1 SGHAT, CDR2 FQDESV (reference sequence). The V end lost 3 bases, the J end lost 4 bases, and 19 bases lay between the germline ends. CDR3 amino acids: CASSFDDRLQGYNEQFF. The CDR3 DNA reads as TGTGCCAGCAGCTTTGACGACAGGCTCCAGGGGTACAATGAGCAGTTCTTC.

This clonotype was recorded many times. The chain couples TRBV5-8 to TRBJ1-5; D is possibly TRBD1 (6 bases). Per the germline V gene, CDR1 is SGHTS and CDR2 is YDEGEE. V shed 0 bases and J shed 7 bases, with 14 bases lying between them. CDR3 length: 15 amino acids. The CDR3 reads CASSLESGGRQPQHF. CDR3 DNA sequence: TGTGCCAGCAGCTTGGAGTCTGGGGGCAGGCAGCCCCAGCATTTT.

This clonotype was observed many times. The chain joins TRBV28 to TRBJ2-2; D unclear. Germline V CDR1 and CDR2: MDHEN, SYDVKM. V was clipped by 1 base and J by 7 bases, with 13 bases between them. The length of the CDR3 is 15 residues. Written as DNA, the CDR3 is TGTGCCAGCAGTTTATTTCGGACCCCATACGGGGAGCTGTTTTTT. Translated: CASSLFRTPYGELFF.